This section outlines one T cell receptor (beta chain) sequence together with its context. This sample is drawn from a study of blood T cell repertoires in COVID-19. Study in general: PBMCs, B-cell-depleted T cells, or T cells provided the cDNA or gDNA that made up the material.

CDR3 length: 14 residues. V gave up 4 bases and J gave up 2 bases, with 12 bases separating them. Germline CDR1 is SGHTA and CDR2 is FQGNSA. Only in-frame clones appear in the TCRdb table, and some are missing; sequencing was by immunoSEQ multiplex PCR. The sample records 390,000 or so clones, 90% being singletons. The source is a man aged 18-30 years with active or convalescent COVID-19. The sequenced sample was peripheral blood. This chain joins TRBV7-2 and TRBJ2-7; tentative D call: TRBD1 (5 bases). CDR3 loop: CASSSQTVAYEQYF. The CDR3 DNA sequence: TGTGCCAGCAGCTCCCAGACAGTGGCCTACGAGCAGTACTTC.